This TCR beta chain was documented in a study of CD8 T cells in Susac syndrome. The RNA input was roughly 0.45 to 1 ug, and it was reverse transcribed with random hexamers. Each CDR3 protein is one row after TCRdb ran MiXCR on the immunoSEQ multiplex PCR reads. The sample yields 80,000 or so distinct CDR3 sequences, about 93% seen once. Sequencing of TCR beta was performed on blood CD8+ T cells and on blood CD4+ T cells. The origin of this receptor is a human donor with Susac syndrome. The material sequenced was CD4+ T cells from PBMCs.

The CDR3 sequence: CASSQGQGITDTQYF. The CDR3 nucleotides are TGTGCCAGCAGCCAGGGACAGGGGATCACAGATACGCAGTATTTT. The V gene is TRBV11-3, the J gene TRBJ2-3; TRBD1 agrees at 10 bases. V dropped 5 bases and J dropped 2; count of bases not matched to a gene: 4. Germline CDR1 is SGHNT and CDR2 is YENEEA. CDR3 length equals 15 residues.